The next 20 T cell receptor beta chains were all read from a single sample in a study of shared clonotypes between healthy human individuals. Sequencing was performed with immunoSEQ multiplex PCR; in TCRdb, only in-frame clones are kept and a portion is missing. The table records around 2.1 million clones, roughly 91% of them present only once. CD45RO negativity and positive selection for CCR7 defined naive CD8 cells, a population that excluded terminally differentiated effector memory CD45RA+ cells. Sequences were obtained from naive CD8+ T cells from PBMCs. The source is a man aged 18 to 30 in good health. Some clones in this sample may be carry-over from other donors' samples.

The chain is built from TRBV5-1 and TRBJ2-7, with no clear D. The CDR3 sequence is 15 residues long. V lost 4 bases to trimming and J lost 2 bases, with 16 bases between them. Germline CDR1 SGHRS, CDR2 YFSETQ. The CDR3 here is CASSPTVLIPYEQYF. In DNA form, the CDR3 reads TGCGCCAGCAGCCCAACGGTCCTAATACCCTACGAGCAGTACTTC.

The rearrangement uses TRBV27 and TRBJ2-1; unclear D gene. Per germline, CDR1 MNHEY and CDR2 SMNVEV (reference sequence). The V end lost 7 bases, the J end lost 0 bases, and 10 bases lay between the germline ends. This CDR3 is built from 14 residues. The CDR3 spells CASMGISSYNEQFF. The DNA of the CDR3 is TGTGCCAGCATGGGGATCAGCTCCTACAATGAGCAGTTCTTC.

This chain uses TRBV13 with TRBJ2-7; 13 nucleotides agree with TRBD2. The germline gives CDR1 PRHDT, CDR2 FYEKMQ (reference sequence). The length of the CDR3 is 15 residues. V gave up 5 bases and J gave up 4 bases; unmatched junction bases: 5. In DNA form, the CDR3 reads TGTGCCAGCAGCCAAGGGACTAGCGGGATTTACGAGCAGTACTTC. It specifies CASSQGTSGIYEQYF.

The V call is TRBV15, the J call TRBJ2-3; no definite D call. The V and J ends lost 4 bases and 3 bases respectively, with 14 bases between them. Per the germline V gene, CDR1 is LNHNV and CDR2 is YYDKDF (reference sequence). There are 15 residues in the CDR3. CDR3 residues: CATSTTGDGTDTQYF. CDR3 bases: TGTGCCACCAGCACCACCGGAGACGGGACAGATACGCAGTATTTT.

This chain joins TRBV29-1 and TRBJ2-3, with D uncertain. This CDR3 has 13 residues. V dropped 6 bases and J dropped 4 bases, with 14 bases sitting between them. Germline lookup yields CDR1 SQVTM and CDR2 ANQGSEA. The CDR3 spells CSVQPLSPDTQYF. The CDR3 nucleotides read TGCAGCGTACAACCCCTATCCCCAGATACGCAGTATTTT.

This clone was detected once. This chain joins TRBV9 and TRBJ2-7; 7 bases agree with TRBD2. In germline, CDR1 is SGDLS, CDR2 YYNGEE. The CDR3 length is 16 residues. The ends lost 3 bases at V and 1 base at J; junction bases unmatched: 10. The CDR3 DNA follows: TGTGCCAGCAGCGCAGGAGCGAGCGGGGTTTCCTACGAGCAGTACTTC. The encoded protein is CASSAGASGVSYEQYF.

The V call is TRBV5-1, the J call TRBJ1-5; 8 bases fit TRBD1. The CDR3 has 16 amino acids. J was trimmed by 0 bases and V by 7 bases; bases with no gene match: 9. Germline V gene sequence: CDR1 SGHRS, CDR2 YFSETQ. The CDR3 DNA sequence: TGCGCCAGCCCGGGTCAGGGGGCGGGTAGCAATCAGCCCCAGCATTTT. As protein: CASPGQGAGSNQPQHF.

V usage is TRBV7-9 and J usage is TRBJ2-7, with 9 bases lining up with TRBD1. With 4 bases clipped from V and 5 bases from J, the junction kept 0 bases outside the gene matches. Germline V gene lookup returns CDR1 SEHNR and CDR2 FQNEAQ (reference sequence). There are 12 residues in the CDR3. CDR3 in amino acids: CASSWTGDEQYF. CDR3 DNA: TGTGCCAGCAGCTGGACAGGGGACGAGCAGTACTTC. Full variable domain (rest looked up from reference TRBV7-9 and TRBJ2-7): DTGVSQNPRHKITKRGQNVTFRCDPISEHNRLYWYRQTLGQGPEFLTYFQNEAQLEKSRLLSDRFSAERPKGSFSTLEIQRTEQGDSAMYLCASSWTGDEQYFGPGTRLTVT.

This CDR3 reads CASSVASGGRGYEQYF. The CDR3 region has the DNA TGTGCCAGCAGCGTAGCATCGGGCGGGAGGGGCTACGAGCAGTACTTC. The J gene is TRBJ2-7, the V gene TRBV9, with TRBD2 matching 9 bases. Germline V lookup: CDR1 SGDLS, CDR2 YYNGEE. J gave up 3 bases and V 0 bases, and 7 bases lay outside the gene matches. This CDR3 spans 16 amino acids.

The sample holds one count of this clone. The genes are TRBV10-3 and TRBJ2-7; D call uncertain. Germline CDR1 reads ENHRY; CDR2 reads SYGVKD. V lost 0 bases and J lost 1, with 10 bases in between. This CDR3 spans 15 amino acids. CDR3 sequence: CAISESLAPSYEQYF. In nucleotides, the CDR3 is TGTGCCATCAGTGAGTCGTTGGCCCCTTCCTACGAGCAGTACTTC.

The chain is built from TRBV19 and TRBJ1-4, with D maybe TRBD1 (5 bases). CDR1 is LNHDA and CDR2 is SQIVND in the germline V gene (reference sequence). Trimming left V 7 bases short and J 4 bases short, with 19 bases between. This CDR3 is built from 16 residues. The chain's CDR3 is CASTPPPGALNEKLFF. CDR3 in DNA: TGTGCCAGTACTCCCCCACCCGGGGCCCTTAATGAAAAACTGTTTTTT.

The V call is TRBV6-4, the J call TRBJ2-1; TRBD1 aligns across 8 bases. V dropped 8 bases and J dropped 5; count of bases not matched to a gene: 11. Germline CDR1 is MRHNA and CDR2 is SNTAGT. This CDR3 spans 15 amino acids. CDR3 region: CASGTGTGIHNEQFF. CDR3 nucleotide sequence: TGTGCCAGCGGAACCGGGACAGGTATCCACAATGAGCAGTTCTTC.

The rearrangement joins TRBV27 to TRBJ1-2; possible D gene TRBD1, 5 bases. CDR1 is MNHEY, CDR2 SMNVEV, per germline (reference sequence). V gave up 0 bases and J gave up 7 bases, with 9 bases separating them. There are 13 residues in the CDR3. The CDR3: CASSLSVRAGYTF. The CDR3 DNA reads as TGTGCCAGCAGTTTATCGGTCAGGGCTGGCTACACCTTC.

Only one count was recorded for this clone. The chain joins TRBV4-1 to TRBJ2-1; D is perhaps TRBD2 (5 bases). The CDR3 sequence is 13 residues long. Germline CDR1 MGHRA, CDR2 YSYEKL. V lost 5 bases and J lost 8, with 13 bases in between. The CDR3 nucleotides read TGCGCCAGCAGCTACCTAGCCGTCGATGAGCAGTTCTTC. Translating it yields CASSYLAVDEQFF.

The CDR3 bases are TGTGCCAGCATTTCCGCAGGCACTGAAGCTTTCTTT. Protein: CASISAGTEAFF. The rearrangement joins TRBV5-6 to TRBJ1-1; D not certain. Germline V gene sequence: CDR1 SGHDT, CDR2 YYEEEE. The CDR3 is 12 residues long. V gave up 6 bases and J gave up 4 bases, with 10 bases separating them.

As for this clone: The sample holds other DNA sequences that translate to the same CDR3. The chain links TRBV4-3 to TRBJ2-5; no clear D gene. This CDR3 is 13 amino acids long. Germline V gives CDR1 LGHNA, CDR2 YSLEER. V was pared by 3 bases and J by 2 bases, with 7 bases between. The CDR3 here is CASSHGSQETQYF. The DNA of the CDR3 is TGCGCCAGCAGCCACGGATCACAAGAGACCCAGTACTTC.

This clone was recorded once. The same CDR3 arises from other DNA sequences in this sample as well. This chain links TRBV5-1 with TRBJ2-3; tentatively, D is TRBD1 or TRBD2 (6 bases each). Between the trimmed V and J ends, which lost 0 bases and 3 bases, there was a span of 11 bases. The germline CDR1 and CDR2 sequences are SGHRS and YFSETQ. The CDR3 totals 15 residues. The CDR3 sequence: CASSLEGGLTDTQYF. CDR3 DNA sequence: TGCGCCAGCAGCTTGGAAGGGGGACTTACAGATACGCAGTATTTT.

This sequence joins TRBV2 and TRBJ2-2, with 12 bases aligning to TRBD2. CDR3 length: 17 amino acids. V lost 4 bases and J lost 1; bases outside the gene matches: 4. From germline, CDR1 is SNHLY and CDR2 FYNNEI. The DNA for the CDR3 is TGTGCCAGCAGTGTTGGACTAGCGGGGAGGAACACCGGGGAGCTGTTTTTT. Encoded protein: CASSVGLAGRNTGELFF. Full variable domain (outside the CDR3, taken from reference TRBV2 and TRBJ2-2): EPEVTQTPSHQVTQMGQEVILRCVPISNHLYFYWYRQILGQKVEFLVSFYNNEISEKSEIFDDQFSVERPDGSNFTLKIRSTKLEDSAMYFCASSVGLAGRNTGELFFGEGSRLTVL.

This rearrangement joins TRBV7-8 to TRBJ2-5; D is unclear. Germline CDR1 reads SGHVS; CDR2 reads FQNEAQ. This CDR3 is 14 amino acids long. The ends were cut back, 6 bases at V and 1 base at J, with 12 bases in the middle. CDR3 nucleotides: TGTGCCAGCAGGGGTAGCTCAACCCAAGAGACCCAGTACTTC. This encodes CASRGSSTQETQYF.

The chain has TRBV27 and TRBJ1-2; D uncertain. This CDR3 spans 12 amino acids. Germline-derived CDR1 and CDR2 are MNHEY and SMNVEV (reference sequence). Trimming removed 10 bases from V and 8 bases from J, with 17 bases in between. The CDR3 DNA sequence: TGTGCCACCTCCGGGTCCTTAGGGGGCTACACCTTC. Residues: CATSGSLGGYTF.